What follows describes a single TCR beta chain. The antigen is undetermined. V was pared by 3 bases and J by 2 bases, with 14 bases between. This CDR3 has 15 residues. Germline loops: CDR1 LNHDA, CDR2 SQIVND (reference sequence). This record comes from a study of cytomegalovirus exposure and HLA in healthy donors. This table comes from immunoSEQ multiplex PCR, and its TCRdb copy is limited to in-frame clones, with some not included. The data show about 150,000 clones, roughly 91% seen once. Study-wide results and caveats: Associated with cytomegalovirus, according to the listing, were about 160 TCR beta chains. Subsequent analysis showed first-cohort TCR clusters tending to co-occur in around 130 validation repertoires. TCR sequences were mostly rare, though some public TCRs occurred in many donors.

The V and J genes are TRBV19 and TRBJ2-7, with a tentative D call TRBD2 (5 bases). Sequenced: PBMCs. The clonotype was recovered from a young woman in good health and CMV-seropositive. The CDR3 here is CASSISRVLTYEQYF. The CDR3 region has the DNA TGTGCCAGTAGTATCTCGCGGGTCCTGACCTACGAGCAGTACTTC.